This TCR beta chain was captured by sequencing in a study of T-cell reconstitution after alpha-beta-depleted transplantation in children. The V gene lost 5 bases and the J gene lost 0 bases, with 14 bases spanning the gap. This CDR3 spans 16 amino acids. Unique molecular identifiers were incorporated when the TCRbeta library was constructed. One entry per CDR3 protein results from TCRdb running MiXCR on the PCR reads. The sample has 440,000 or so distinct CDR3 sequences, around 9.9% seen once; the top ten hold 4.5% to 6.5%. The TCR originated in a human donor who donated a stem cell graft to a child with acute myeloid leukemia. The sequenced sample was PBMCs from the stem cell graft donor, obtained from the stem cell graft. This chain uses TRBV12-3 or TRBV12-4 with TRBJ2-1, with D possibly matching TRBD2 (5 bases). The CDR3 is CASSTRLPSSYNEQFF. The CDR3 nucleotides are TGTGCCAGCAGTACCAGACTACCAAGCTCCTACAATGAGCAGTTCTTC.